This TCR beta chain stems from a study of blood T cell repertoires in COVID-19. About the study: COVID-19 samples from acute and convalescent phases originated in the United States, Italy and Spain. Sources were T cells, B-cell-depleted T cells, or PBMCs; the material itself was cDNA or gDNA.

V shed 5 bases and J shed 7 bases, with 14 bases lying between them. The CDR3 is 13 amino acids. CDR1 and CDR2 (germline): SGHVS, FNYEAQ. As processed by the authors: For nucleated cells, counts were estimated from reference gene primer amplification. Measured with immunoSEQ multiplex PCR; TCRdb has only the in-frame clones, and not every one. V and J calls and clone size are as listed in that table; D and trimming were resolved from the DNA. There are about 140,000 clones in the sample; about 91% occur only once, and 28% lies in the top ten. This TCR came from a human donor in a cohort sampled during active COVID-19. The specimen was peripheral blood. V usage is TRBV7-6 and J usage is TRBJ1-1; weak D call: TRBD1 (6 bases). CDR3 region: CASSPRDKLEAFF. CDR3 nucleotide sequence: TGTGCCAGCAGCCCCCGGGACAAGCTTGAAGCTTTCTTT.